The 20 T cell receptor beta chains below come from one sample, sequenced in a study of T-cell reconstitution after alpha-beta-depleted transplantation in children. It was with unique molecular identifiers that the TCRbeta library was prepared. TCRdb reanalysed the PCR reads using MiXCR and keeps one entry per CDR3 protein. The sample carries about 980,000 distinct CDR3 sequences, about 29% recorded once. This specimen consisted of PBMCs, mostly from graft donor cells, obtained 360 days after TCRalphabeta/CD19-depleted stem cell transplant. Every receptor here comes from a boy less than two years old who had a stem cell transplant for SCID, so the T cells may come from the graft donor.

This clonotype turned up a few times. CDR3 DNA sequence: TGCAGCGTTGGGGGGAGACTAGCGGGGTACAATGAGCAGTTCTTC. This codes for CSVGGRLAGYNEQFF. V is TRBV29-1 and J is TRBJ2-1; 11 bases line up with TRBD2. There are 15 residues in the CDR3. V dropped 4 bases and J dropped 4; count of bases not matched to a gene: 6. In germline, CDR1 is SQVTM, CDR2 ANQGSEA.

The rearrangement uses TRBV29-1 and TRBJ2-1; 10 positions match TRBD2. V dropped 1 base and J dropped 5; count of bases not matched to a gene: 5. The CDR3 runs 15 residues. From germline, CDR1 is SQVTM and CDR2 ANQGSEA. CDR3 sequence reads: CSVEGRTSGNNEQFF. For the CDR3, the DNA is TGCAGCGTTGAAGGGAGGACTAGCGGTAACAATGAGCAGTTCTTC.

This clonotype was counted between two and nine times. The chain is built from TRBV6-2 or TRBV6-3 and TRBJ2-1; D unresolved. The CDR3 has 13 residues. Germline CDR1 and CDR2: MNHEY and SVGEGT. V was trimmed by 4 bases and J by 2 bases, leaving 6 bases between them. The CDR3 nucleotides read TGTGCCAGCAGTTTTGCCGCCTACAATGAGCAGTTCTTC. It specifies CASSFAAYNEQFF.

The V and J genes are TRBV7-2 and TRBJ2-7, with 7 bases matching TRBD1. The CDR3 has 16 residues. Germline V gene sequence: CDR1 SGHTA, CDR2 FQGNSA. The J segment lost 3 bases and the V segment lost 8 bases, leaving 16 bases of the junction unmatched. Here the CDR3 reads CASHPLIRGSSYEQYF. In DNA form, the CDR3 reads TGTGCCAGCCATCCGTTGATCAGGGGGTCGAGCTACGAGCAGTACTTC.

The chain employs TRBV30 and TRBJ2-1; no firm D call. The germline V and J ends were trimmed by 2 bases and 8 bases, with 16 bases remaining between them. Germline loops: CDR1 GTSNPN, CDR2 SVGIG (reference sequence). The CDR3 sequence is 14 residues long. CDR3 loop: CAWSSLTAFYEQFF. CDR3 in DNA: TGTGCCTGGAGTTCCTTAACAGCTTTCTATGAGCAGTTCTTC.

In its sample, this clonotype was seen a few times. The chain recombines TRBV3-1 with TRBJ2-5; 11 bases line up with TRBD1. Losses at the gene ends were 4 bases for V and 3 bases for J; bases not matched to a gene: 7. This CDR3 spans 16 amino acids. Germline-derived CDR1 and CDR2 are LGHDT and YNNKEL (reference sequence). CDR3: CASSPLWTGGEETQYF. DNA for the CDR3: TGTGCCAGCAGCCCCCTCTGGACAGGGGGCGAAGAGACCCAGTACTTC.

Comments on this clonotype: Mismatch with germline at one junction end may stem from a read error. The chain recombines TRBV12-3 or TRBV12-4 with TRBJ2-7; the D gene is possibly TRBD2 (6 bases). CDR3 length: 16 residues. The CDR3 loop is CASSPWPGGNPYEQCF. CDR3 nucleotide sequence: TGTGCCAGCAGTCCCTGGCCCGGGGGAAACCCCTACGAGCAGTGCTTC.

This clonotype was counted between two and nine times. The J gene is TRBJ2-3, the V gene TRBV20-1; D is perhaps TRBD2 (6 bases). The CDR3 has 13 residues. The V end was cut by 5 bases, the J end by 2 bases, with 11 bases between. The germline CDR1 and CDR2 sequences are DFQATT and SNEGSKA (reference sequence). This CDR3 reads CSALGLPTDTQYF. DNA for the CDR3: TGCAGTGCTTTGGGACTCCCCACAGATACGCAGTATTTT.

The V call is TRBV5-1, the J call TRBJ2-5, with D unclear. Trimming pared 2 bases from V and 4 bases from J, leaving 12 bases between. Germline lookup yields CDR1 SGHRS and CDR2 YFSETQ. CDR3 length equals 14 residues. CDR3 residues: CASSFGPTGETQYF. The CDR3 nucleotides are TGCGCCAGCAGCTTTGGGCCCACGGGAGAGACCCAGTACTTC.

This clonotype has a handful of counts. DNA of the CDR3: TGTGCCAGCAGCTTCCGAGGATCTTTCTATGGCTACACCTTC. Translating gives CASSFRGSFYGYTF. V usage is TRBV5-6 and J usage is TRBJ1-2; unclear D gene. The CDR3 covers 14 residues. The V and J ends lost 2 bases and 4 bases respectively, with 12 bases between them. The germline V gene has CDR1 SGHDT and CDR2 YYEEEE.

This CDR3 reads CSARDSGTHNEQFF. The DNA for the CDR3 is TGCAGTGCTAGAGATTCCGGGACCCACAATGAGCAGTTCTTC. The chain recombines TRBV20-1 with TRBJ2-1; the D gene could be TRBD1 or TRBD2 (5 bases each). V was cut by 0 bases and J by 5 bases, with 11 bases left in between. This CDR3 has 14 amino acids. Germline lookup yields CDR1 DFQATT and CDR2 SNEGSKA (reference sequence).

V is TRBV30 and J is TRBJ2-1, with D uncertain. The CDR3 runs to 13 residues. The germline V gene has CDR1 GTSNPN and CDR2 SVGIG (reference sequence). Trimming took off 2 bases at V and 3 bases at J, with 8 bases between the two ends. CDR3 bases: TGTGCCTGGAGTCCATCCGACTACAATGAGCAGTTCTTC. As protein: CAWSPSDYNEQFF.

DNA for the CDR3: TGTGCCAGCAGCACTGACGGGGGGCCTAATGAAAAACTGTTTTTT. It specifies CASSTDGGPNEKLFF. This chain uses TRBV4-2 with TRBJ1-4, with D possibly matching TRBD1 (6 bases). CDR1 and CDR2 (germline): LGHNA, YNFKEQ. Trimming cost V 5 bases and J 3 bases, with 13 bases left between them. This CDR3 is 15 amino acids long.

This clonotype turned up a few times. The CDR3 sequence is CASISGGAGLAFF. Here the CDR3 DNA reads TGTGCCAGCATCTCAGGGGGCGCGGGATTGGCTTTCTTT. The chain has TRBV6-1 and TRBJ1-1; TRBD1 matches at 8 bases. The CDR3 contains 13 residues. CDR1 and CDR2 from the germline V gene are MNHNS and SASEGT. With V trimmed by 7 bases and J by 11 bases, 12 bases remained unmatched.

The rearrangement links TRBV12-3 or TRBV12-4 to TRBJ1-2, with D possibly TRBD1 on 6 matching bases. CDR3 length: 14 amino acids. V dropped 4 bases and J dropped 6 bases, with 15 bases sitting between them. Here the CDR3 DNA reads TGTGCCAGCAGTTCACAACAGGGTTTGGATGGCTACACCTTC. The encoded protein is CASSSQQGLDGYTF.

The gene calls are TRBV29-1 and TRBJ2-1, with D maybe TRBD1 (5 bases). Germline V gene lookup returns CDR1 SQVTM and CDR2 ANQGSEA. The V end lost 4 bases, the J end lost 6 bases, and 16 bases lay between the germline ends. The CDR3 runs 14 residues. CDR3 coding DNA: TGCAGCGTTGGAAAGGCAGGGATGGGCAATGAGCAGTTCTTC. Protein: CSVGKAGMGNEQFF.

This clonotype has a handful of counts. CDR3 nucleotides: TGTGCCACCAGCAGAGCAGGGGGCACTGAAGCTTTCTTT. Translation gives CATSRAGGTEAFF. The chain is built from TRBV15 and TRBJ1-1, with TRBD1 matching over 7 bases. This CDR3 is 13 amino acids long. V was pared by 1 base and J by 4 bases, with 0 bases of the junction left unmatched. CDR1 is LNHNV and CDR2 is YYDKDF in the germline V gene (reference sequence).

In its sample, this clonotype was seen a few times. The chain combines TRBV5-5 with TRBJ2-5, with TRBD1 matching over 10 bases. CDR1 and CDR2 from the germline V gene are SGHKS and YYEKEE (reference sequence). V lost 4 bases to trimming and J lost 7 bases; unmatched junction nucleotides: 13. The CDR3 sequence is 16 residues long. CDR3 loop: CASSTGQGPVEGTQYF. The CDR3 nucleotides read TGTGCCAGCAGCACGGGACAGGGGCCCGTCGAGGGGACCCAGTACTTC.

This clonotype was counted once. V usage is TRBV7-2 and J usage is TRBJ2-1; 12 bases map to TRBD2. CDR3 length: 16 amino acids. V was pared by 5 bases and J by 8 bases, with 10 bases of the junction left unmatched. The germline V gene has CDR1 SGHTA and CDR2 FQGNSA. The CDR3 here is CASSPLAGGPRDEQFF. CDR3 DNA: TGTGCCAGCAGCCCCCTAGCGGGGGGGCCCAGGGATGAGCAGTTCTTC.

This clonotype was recorded only once. The chain joins TRBV5-1 to TRBJ1-2; D gene ambiguous. The germline V gene has CDR1 SGHRS and CDR2 YFSETQ. This CDR3 is built from 14 residues. V was shortened by 1 base and J by 10 bases, with 17 bases between the two germline ends. CDR3 sequence: CASSLTVGSAAYTF. The CDR3 bases are TGCGCCAGCAGCTTGACAGTGGGATCGGCAGCCTACACCTTC.